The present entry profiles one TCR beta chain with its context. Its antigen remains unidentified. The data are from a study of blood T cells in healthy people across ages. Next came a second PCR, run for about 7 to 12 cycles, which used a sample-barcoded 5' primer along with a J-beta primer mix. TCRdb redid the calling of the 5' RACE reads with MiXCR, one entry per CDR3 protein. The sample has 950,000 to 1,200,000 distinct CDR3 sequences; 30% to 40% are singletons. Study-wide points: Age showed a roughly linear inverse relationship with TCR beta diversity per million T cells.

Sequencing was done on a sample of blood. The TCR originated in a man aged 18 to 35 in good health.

CDR3 sequence reads: CASSLVSGGVYNEQYF. The CDR3 DNA reads as TGTGCCAGCAGCTTAGTGAGCGGGGGGGTCTACAATGAGCAGTACTTC. The V and J genes are TRBV11-2 and TRBJ2-5; 10 bases are shared with TRBD2. The V gene end was trimmed by 1 base and the J gene end by 11 bases; junction bases not matched to a gene: 13. The V gene's germline CDR1 is SGHAT and CDR2 FQNNGV. The CDR3 is 16 residues long.